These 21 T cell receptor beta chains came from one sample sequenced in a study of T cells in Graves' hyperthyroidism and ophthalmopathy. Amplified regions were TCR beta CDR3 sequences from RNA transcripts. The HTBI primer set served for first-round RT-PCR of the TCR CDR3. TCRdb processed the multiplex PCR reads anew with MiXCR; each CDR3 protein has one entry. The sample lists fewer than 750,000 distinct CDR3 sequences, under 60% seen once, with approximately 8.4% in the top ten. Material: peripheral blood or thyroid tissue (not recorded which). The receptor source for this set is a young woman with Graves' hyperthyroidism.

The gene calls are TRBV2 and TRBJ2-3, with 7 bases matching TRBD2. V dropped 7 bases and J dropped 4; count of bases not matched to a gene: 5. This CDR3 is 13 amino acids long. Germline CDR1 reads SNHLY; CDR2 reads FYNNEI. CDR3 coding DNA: TGTGCCAGCAACCGACTAGCCGCAGATACGCAGTATTTT. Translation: CASNRLAADTQYF. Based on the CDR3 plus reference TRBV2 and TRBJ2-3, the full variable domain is EPEVTQTPSHQVTQMGQEVILRCVPISNHLYFYWYRQILGQKVEFLVSFYNNEISEKSEIFDDQFSVERPDGSNFTLKIRSTKLEDSAMYFCASNRLAADTQYFGPGTRLTVL.

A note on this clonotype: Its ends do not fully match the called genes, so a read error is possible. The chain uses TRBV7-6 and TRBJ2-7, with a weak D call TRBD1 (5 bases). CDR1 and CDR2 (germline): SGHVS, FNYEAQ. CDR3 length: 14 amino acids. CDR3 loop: CASSFDRNSYERYF. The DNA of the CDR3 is TGTGCCAGCAGTTTTGACAGAAACTCCTACGAGCGGTACTTC.

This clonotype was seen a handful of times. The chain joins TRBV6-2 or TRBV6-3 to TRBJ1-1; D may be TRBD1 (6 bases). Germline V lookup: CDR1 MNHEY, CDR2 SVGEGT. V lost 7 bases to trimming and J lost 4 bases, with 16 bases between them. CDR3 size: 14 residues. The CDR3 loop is CASNQQGPVTEAFF. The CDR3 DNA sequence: TGTGCCAGCAACCAACAGGGACCGGTCACTGAAGCTTTCTTT.

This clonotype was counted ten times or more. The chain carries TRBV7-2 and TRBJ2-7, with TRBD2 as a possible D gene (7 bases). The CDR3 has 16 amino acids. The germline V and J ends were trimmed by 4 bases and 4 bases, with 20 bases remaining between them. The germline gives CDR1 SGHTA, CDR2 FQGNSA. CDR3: CASSSLGGGAGYEQYF. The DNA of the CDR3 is TGTGCCAGCAGCTCCTTAGGGGGAGGGGCAGGGTACGAGCAGTACTTC.

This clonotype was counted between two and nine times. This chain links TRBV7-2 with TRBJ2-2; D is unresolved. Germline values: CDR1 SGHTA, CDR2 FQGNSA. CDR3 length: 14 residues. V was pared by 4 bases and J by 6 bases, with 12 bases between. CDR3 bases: TGTGCCAGCAGCTCCCCCCGTAGAGCCGGGGAGCTGTTTTTT. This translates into CASSSPRRAGELFF.

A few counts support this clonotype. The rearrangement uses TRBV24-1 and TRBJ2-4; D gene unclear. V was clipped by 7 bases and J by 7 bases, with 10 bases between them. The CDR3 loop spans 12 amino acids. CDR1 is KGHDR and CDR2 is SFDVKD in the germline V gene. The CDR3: CATRSKANIQYF. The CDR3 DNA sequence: TGTGCCACCAGGTCCAAGGCGAACATTCAGTACTTC.

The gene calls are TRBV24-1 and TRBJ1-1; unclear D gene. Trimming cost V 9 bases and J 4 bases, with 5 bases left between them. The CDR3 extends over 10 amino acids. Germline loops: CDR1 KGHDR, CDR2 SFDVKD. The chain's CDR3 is CATGGTEAFF. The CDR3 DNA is TGTGCCACCGGTGGCACTGAAGCTTTCTTT.

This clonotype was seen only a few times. The CDR3 reads CASSWTHASGNTIYF. CDR3 nucleotide sequence: TGTGCCAGCAGTTGGACGCACGCTTCTGGAAACACCATATATTTT. The rearrangement joins TRBV2 to TRBJ1-3; D unclear. V was shortened by 5 bases and J by 1 base, with 12 bases between the two germline ends. CDR3 length equals 15 residues. Per the germline V gene, CDR1 is SNHLY and CDR2 is FYNNEI.

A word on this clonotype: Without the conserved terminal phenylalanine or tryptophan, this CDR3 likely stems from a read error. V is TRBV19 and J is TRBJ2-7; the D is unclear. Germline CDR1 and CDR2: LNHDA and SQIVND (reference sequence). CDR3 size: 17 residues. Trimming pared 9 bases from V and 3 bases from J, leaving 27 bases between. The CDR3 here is CASSSIRQTDRHYEQYY. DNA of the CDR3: TGTGCCAGCAGTTCAATTCGTCAGACCGACCGCCACTACGAGCAGTACTAC.

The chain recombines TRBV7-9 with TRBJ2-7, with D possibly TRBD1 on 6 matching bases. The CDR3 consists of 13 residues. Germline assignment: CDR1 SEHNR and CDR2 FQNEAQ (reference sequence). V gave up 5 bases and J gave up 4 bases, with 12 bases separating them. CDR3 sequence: CASSPDQGYEQYF. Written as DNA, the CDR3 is TGTGCCAGCAGCCCGGATCAGGGGTACGAGCAGTACTTC.

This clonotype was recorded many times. The CDR3 DNA reads as TGTGCCAGCAGTTCCCCGGGACTAGTAGGGTACGAGCAGTACTTC. It is translated as CASSSPGLVGYEQYF. The chain carries TRBV6-6 and TRBJ2-7; 8 nucleotides align to TRBD2. Germline CDR1 and CDR2: MNHNY and SVGAGI (reference sequence). CDR3 size: 15 residues. V dropped 4 bases and J dropped 4; count of bases not matched to a gene: 9.

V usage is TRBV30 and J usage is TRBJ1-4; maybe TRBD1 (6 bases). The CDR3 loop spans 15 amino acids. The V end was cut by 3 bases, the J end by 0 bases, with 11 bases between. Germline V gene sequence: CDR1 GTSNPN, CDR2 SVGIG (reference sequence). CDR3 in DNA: TGTGCCTGGAGGGGGGGCTACTCAACTAATGAAAAACTGTTTTTT. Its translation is CAWRGGYSTNEKLFF. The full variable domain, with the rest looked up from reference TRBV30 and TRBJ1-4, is SQTIHQWPATLVQPVGSPLSLECTVEGTSNPNLYWYRQAAGRGLQLLFYSVGIGQISSEVPQNLSASRPQDRQFILSSKKLLLSDSGFYLCAWRGGYSTNEKLFFGSGTQLSVL.

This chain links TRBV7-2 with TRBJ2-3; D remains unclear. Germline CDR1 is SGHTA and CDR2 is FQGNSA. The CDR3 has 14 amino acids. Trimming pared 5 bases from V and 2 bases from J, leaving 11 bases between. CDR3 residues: CASSQRAITDTQYF. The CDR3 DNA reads TGTGCCAGCAGCCAGAGAGCGATCACAGATACGCAGTATTTT. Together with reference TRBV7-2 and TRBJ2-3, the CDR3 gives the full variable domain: GAGVSQSPSNKVTEKGKDVELRCDPISGHTALYWYRQSLGQGLEFLIYFQGNSAPDKSGLPSDRFSAERTGGSVSTLTIQRTQQEDSAVYLCASSQRAITDTQYFGPGTRLTVL.

This CDR3 reads CASSLASDSAGGTEAFF. CDR3 in DNA: TGTGCCAGCAGCTTGGCGTCCGACAGTGCTGGGGGGACTGAAGCTTTCTTT. The chain carries TRBV5-6 and TRBJ1-1; tentatively, D is TRBD1 (5 bases). The V gene lost 0 bases and the J gene lost 5 bases, with 20 bases spanning the gap. The germline V gene encodes CDR1 SGHDT and CDR2 YYEEEE. The CDR3 covers 17 residues.

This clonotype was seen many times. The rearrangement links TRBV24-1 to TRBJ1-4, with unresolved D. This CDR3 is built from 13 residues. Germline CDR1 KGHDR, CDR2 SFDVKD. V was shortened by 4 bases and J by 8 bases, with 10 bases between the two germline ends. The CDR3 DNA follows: TGTGCCACCAGTGAAGCGTCGGGGGAAAAACTGTTTTTT. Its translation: CATSEASGEKLFF.

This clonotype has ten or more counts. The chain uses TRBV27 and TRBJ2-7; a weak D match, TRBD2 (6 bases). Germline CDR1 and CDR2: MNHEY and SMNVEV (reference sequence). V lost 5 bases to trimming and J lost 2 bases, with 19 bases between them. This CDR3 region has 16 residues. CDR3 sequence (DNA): TGTGCCAGCAGTCCCTCCGGAGGGGCAACTCCCTACGAGCAGTACTTC. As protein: CASSPSGGATPYEQYF.

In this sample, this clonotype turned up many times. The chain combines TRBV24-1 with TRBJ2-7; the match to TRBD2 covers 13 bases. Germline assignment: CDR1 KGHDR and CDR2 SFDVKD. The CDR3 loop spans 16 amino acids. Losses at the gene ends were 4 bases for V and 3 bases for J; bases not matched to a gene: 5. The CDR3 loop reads CATSDHGTSGNYEQYF. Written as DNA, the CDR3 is TGTGCCACCAGTGACCACGGGACTAGCGGGAACTACGAGCAGTACTTC.

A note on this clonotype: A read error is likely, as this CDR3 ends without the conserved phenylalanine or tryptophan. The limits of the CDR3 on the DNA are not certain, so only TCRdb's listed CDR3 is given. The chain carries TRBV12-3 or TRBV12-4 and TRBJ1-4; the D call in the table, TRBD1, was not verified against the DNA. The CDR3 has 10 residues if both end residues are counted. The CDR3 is CASSPTGVHY.

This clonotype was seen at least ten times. CDR3 sequence: CASSLESRVGEQYF. CDR3 DNA sequence: TGTGCCAGCAGCTTAGAATCCAGGGTCGGCGAGCAGTACTTC. The rearrangement links TRBV7-6 to TRBJ2-7; D is perhaps TRBD1 (5 bases). The V gene's germline CDR1 is SGHVS and CDR2 FNYEAQ. The CDR3 runs 14 residues. V lost 1 base and J 6 bases, leaving 13 bases between the germline ends.

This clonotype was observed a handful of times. The CDR3 region has the DNA TGCAGTGCTAGCCCACTCGAAGGGGGAGGGACTAGCACAGATACGCAGTATTTT. Translating gives CSASPLEGGGTSTDTQYF. The V call is TRBV20-1, the J call TRBJ2-3; perhaps TRBD2 as D (7 bases). Trimming removed 3 bases from V and 0 bases from J, with 22 bases in between. The germline V gene has CDR1 DFQATT and CDR2 SNEGSKA (reference sequence). This CDR3 is built from 18 residues.

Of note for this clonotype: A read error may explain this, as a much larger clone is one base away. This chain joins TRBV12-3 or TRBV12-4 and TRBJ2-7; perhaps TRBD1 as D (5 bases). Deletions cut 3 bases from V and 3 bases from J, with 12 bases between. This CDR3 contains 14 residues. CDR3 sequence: CASSFDRIIYEQYF. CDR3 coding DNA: TGTGCCAGCAGTTTCGACAGAATAATCTACGAGCAGTACTTC.